Below, 18 T cell receptor beta chains from the same sample are listed, as sequenced in a study of OX40 agonist ivuxolimab in advanced cancers. The method was immunoSEQ multiplex PCR; TCRdb's version includes in-frame clones alone and lacks a portion of them. The table includes approximately 70,000 clones, 70% to 90% detected once. The sample in question was CD4+ or CD8+ T cells sorted from blood, obtained in a trial of the OX40 agonist ivuxolimab. These receptors were collected from an adult with an advanced solid tumor such as melanoma, head and neck, liver or kidney cancer.

V and J are TRBV5-1 and TRBJ1-6; no clear D. The CDR3 runs 14 residues. Germline assignment: CDR1 SGHRS and CDR2 YFSETQ. Trimming took off 4 bases at V and 8 bases at J, with 13 bases between the two ends. This CDR3 reads CASSREAWDSPLHF. The CDR3, as DNA: TGCGCCAGCAGCCGGGAGGCGTGGGATTCACCCCTCCACTTT.

This chain links TRBV6-5 with TRBJ1-1, with D unresolved. The CDR3 is made up of 14 amino acids. Per the germline V gene, CDR1 is MNHEY and CDR2 is SVGAGI. Trimming left V 6 bases short and J 1 base short, with 12 bases between. DNA of the CDR3: TGTGCCAGCAGGCCAGTCGGCGAGAACACTGAAGCTTTCTTT. Its translation is CASRPVGENTEAFF.

The rearrangement links TRBV5-1 to TRBJ2-7; tentative D call: TRBD1 (5 bases). This CDR3 has 18 amino acids. V was clipped by 0 bases and J by 0 bases, with 19 bases between them. Germline CDR1 reads SGHRS; CDR2 reads YFSETQ. The CDR3 sequence: CASSLASALTGSSYEQYF. The CDR3 bases are TGCGCCAGCAGCTTGGCCTCTGCCCTTACAGGTAGCTCCTACGAGCAGTACTTC.

The genes are TRBV27 and TRBJ2-2, with D possibly being TRBD1 or TRBD2 (5 bases each). Trimming removed 5 bases at V and 4 bases at J, with 14 bases between. This CDR3 is 15 amino acids long. From germline, CDR1 is MNHEY and CDR2 SMNVEV (reference sequence). The CDR3 is CASSPGTSSTGELFF. For the CDR3, the DNA is TGTGCCAGCAGTCCAGGGACGAGTAGCACCGGGGAGCTGTTTTTT.

The V call is TRBV9, the J call TRBJ2-5; 7 nucleotides line up with TRBD1. Unmatched junction bases numbered 9, after V lost 10 bases and J lost 3 bases. Germline assignment: CDR1 SGDLS and CDR2 YYNGEE. This CDR3 is 13 amino acids long. The DNA of the CDR3 is TGTGCCGTACGGGGACAGCGAAAAGAGACCCAGTACTTC. Protein: CAVRGQRKETQYF.

The gene calls are TRBV4-1 and TRBJ2-7; D ambiguous. The V gene's germline CDR1 is MGHRA and CDR2 YSYEKL. The CDR3 loop spans 17 amino acids. Trimming left V 0 bases short and J 5 bases short, with 20 bases between. CDR3 bases: TGCGCCAGCAGCCAAGATCCCGGGTCCTACCTCTACAACGAGCAGTACTTC. Its protein is CASSQDPGSYLYNEQYF.

This chain links TRBV9 with TRBJ2-3, with 13 bases lining up with TRBD2. The CDR3 has 20 residues. CDR1 is SGDLS and CDR2 is YYNGEE in the germline V gene. V shed 0 bases and J 1 base; nucleotides not matched to a gene: 11. The CDR3 is CASSVGGWTSGRIGTDTQYF. DNA for the CDR3: TGTGCCAGCAGCGTAGGAGGTTGGACTAGCGGGAGAATAGGCACAGATACGCAGTATTTT.

Here the CDR3 DNA reads TGCGCCAGCAGCCAAGATGGTGGAGGGAGGGTCACCGGGGAGCTGTTTTTT. Its translation: CASSQDGGGRVTGELFF. The rearrangement joins TRBV4-1 to TRBJ2-2, with 7 nucleotides matching TRBD2. Per the germline V gene, CDR1 is MGHRA and CDR2 is YSYEKL. The CDR3 has 17 amino acids. With V trimmed by 0 bases and J by 4 bases, 8 bases remained unmatched.

The J gene is TRBJ2-5, the V gene TRBV5-1; D not resolved. Between the trimmed V and J ends, which lost 2 bases and 0 bases, there was a span of 8 bases. Germline V gene sequence: CDR1 SGHRS, CDR2 YFSETQ. This CDR3 comprises 14 residues. The CDR3 DNA is TGCGCCAGCAGCTTACGAGTGGACCAAGAGACCCAGTACTTC. Its translation: CASSLRVDQETQYF.

The gene calls are TRBV11-2 and TRBJ1-2; D might be TRBD1 (6 bases). From germline, CDR1 is SGHAT and CDR2 FQNNGV. Trimming removed 4 bases at V and 8 bases at J, with 23 bases between. The length of the CDR3 is 16 residues. DNA for the CDR3: TGTGCCAGCAGCTCCTCACCTACAGCAGGGGCGGGAGGCTACACCTTC. Translation: CASSSSPTAGAGGYTF.

V gene TRBV5-1 combines with J gene TRBJ2-3, with D maybe TRBD2 (6 bases). CDR3 length: 16 amino acids. Trimming pared 6 bases from V and 0 bases from J, leaving 17 bases between. CDR1 SGHRS and CDR2 YFSETQ come from the germline V gene. The CDR3 bases are TGCGCCAGCACCTACCCGGAGGGCCCTAGCACAGATACGCAGTATTTT. This codes for CASTYPEGPSTDTQYF.

This chain links TRBV6-5 with TRBJ2-5; the D gene is possibly TRBD2 (6 bases). Germline CDR1 is MNHEY and CDR2 is SVGAGI. This CDR3 has 15 amino acids. Trimming took off 0 bases at V and 4 bases at J, with 12 bases between the two ends. This CDR3 reads CASSYSRLVRETQYF. DNA of the CDR3: TGTGCCAGCAGTTACTCACGACTAGTCCGAGAGACCCAGTACTTC.

The rearrangement joins TRBV18 to TRBJ2-7, with unresolved D. Trimming shortened V by 0 bases and J by 7 bases, and 10 bases separated the two germline ends. Germline assignment: CDR1 KGHSH and CDR2 LQKENI. The length of the CDR3 is 13 residues. The CDR3 here is CASSPPANLEQYF. In DNA form, the CDR3 reads TGTGCCAGCTCACCACCGGCCAATTTGGAGCAGTACTTC. The full variable domain, in which reference TRBV18 and TRBJ2-7 provide the parts outside the CDR3, is NAGVMQNPRHLVRRRGQEARLRCSPMKGHSHVYWYRQLPEEGLKFMVYLQKENIIDESGMPKERFSAEFPKEGPSILRIQQVVRGDSAAYFCASSPPANLEQYFGPGTRLTVT.

The chain couples TRBV29-1 to TRBJ1-2; D perhaps matches TRBD1 (5 bases). CDR1 is SQVTM and CDR2 is ANQGSEA in the germline V gene. The V gene lost 7 bases and the J gene lost 3 bases, with 12 bases spanning the gap. The CDR3 runs to 12 residues. In DNA, the CDR3 is TGCAGCGGTGCGAGGGGTGACTATGGCTACACCTTC. Encoded protein: CSGARGDYGYTF.

The chain links TRBV29-1 to TRBJ2-3; 9 nucleotides agree with TRBD2. In germline, CDR1 is SQVTM, CDR2 ANQGSEA. The CDR3 covers 15 residues. With 4 bases clipped from V and 0 bases from J, the junction kept 5 bases outside the gene matches. The CDR3 spells CSVVFTSGSTDTQYF. CDR3 nucleotides: TGCAGCGTTGTGTTCACTAGCGGGAGCACAGATACGCAGTATTTT.

The chain combines TRBV7-2 with TRBJ2-7; D uncertain. CDR1 is SGHTA, CDR2 FQGNSA, per germline. The CDR3 loop spans 15 amino acids. V was trimmed by 1 base and J by 0 bases, leaving 10 bases between them. CDR3 DNA: TGTGCCAGCAGCTTAGTGATGGGCAGCTCCTACGAGCAGTACTTC. Protein: CASSLVMGSSYEQYF.

The chain recombines TRBV7-9 with TRBJ1-5; D gene uncertain. Trimming left V 4 bases short and J 7 bases short, with 8 bases between. This CDR3 is built from 12 residues. Germline V gives CDR1 SEHNR, CDR2 FQNEAQ (reference sequence). CDR3 nucleotide sequence: TGTGCCAGCAGCTCCACGTTACAGCCCCAGCATTTT. Residues: CASSSTLQPQHF.

The chain recombines TRBV5-6 with TRBJ1-2, with no clear D. The ends were cut back, 0 bases at V and 3 bases at J, with 9 bases in the middle. The V gene's germline CDR1 is SGHDT and CDR2 YYEEEE. The CDR3 totals 14 residues. CDR3 loop: CASSLGTRDYGYTF. As DNA, the CDR3 is TGTGCCAGCAGCTTGGGCACCCGCGACTATGGCTACACCTTC.